Each of the 21 T cell receptor beta chains below was sequenced from the same sample in a study of blood T cell repertoires in COVID-19. Measured with immunoSEQ multiplex PCR; TCRdb has only the in-frame clones, and not every one. The sample lists 100,000 or so clones, roughly nine tenths occurring once. Sample: peripheral blood. The receptor set was obtained from a man aged 45-65 years with active COVID-19.

This rearrangement joins TRBV5-1 to TRBJ2-2; 12 bases fit TRBD2. CDR3 size: 16 residues. V dropped 3 bases and J dropped 4; count of bases not matched to a gene: 4. Germline V gives CDR1 SGHRS, CDR2 YFSETQ. The CDR3 protein is CASSSQLAGGTGELFF. The CDR3 region has the DNA TGCGCCAGCAGCTCACAACTAGCGGGAGGCACCGGGGAGCTGTTTTTT. Full variable domain (remainder filled in from reference TRBV5-1 and TRBJ2-2): KAGVTQTPRYLIKTRGQQVTLSCSPISGHRSVSWYQQTPGQGLQFLFEYFSETQRNKGNFPGRFSGRQFSNSRSEMNVSTLELGDSALYLCASSSQLAGGTGELFFGEGSRLTVL.

The chain is built from TRBV13 and TRBJ2-3; D might be TRBD2 (6 bases). CDR1 PRHDT and CDR2 FYEKMQ come from the germline V gene (reference sequence). V was trimmed by 0 bases and J by 1 base, leaving 11 bases between them. The CDR3 covers 16 residues. DNA for the CDR3: TGTGCCAGCAGCTTAGGCGGGAGATCGGGCACAGATACGCAGTATTTT. Translated, it gives CASSLGGRSGTDTQYF.

This chain joins TRBV5-1 and TRBJ2-7, with TRBD1 as a possible D gene (5 bases). V lost 2 bases and J 5 bases, leaving 11 bases between the germline ends. The CDR3 extends over 13 amino acids. The germline V gene encodes CDR1 SGHRS and CDR2 YFSETQ. CDR3 coding DNA: TGCGCCAGCAGCTTATTTGCAGGGAACGAGCAGTACTTC. Its translation: CASSLFAGNEQYF.

This sequence joins TRBV5-1 and TRBJ2-7, with 7 bases that match TRBD1. V shed 4 bases, J shed 8 bases, and the junction held 6 bases outside the gene matches. The V gene's germline CDR1 is SGHRS and CDR2 YFSETQ. There are 12 residues in the CDR3. CDR3 region: CASSPDRDQQYF. The CDR3 DNA reads as TGCGCCAGCAGCCCCGACAGGGATCAGCAGTACTTC.

The rearrangement links TRBV10-1 to TRBJ2-1, with TRBD2 matching over 9 bases. This CDR3 has 14 residues. The germline gives CDR1 WNHNN, CDR2 SYGVQD (reference sequence). The trim removed 4 bases at V and 5 bases at J, leaving 3 bases unmatched. The CDR3 nucleotides are TGCGCCAGCAGTGTTAAGCGGGGGGACAATGAGCAGTTCTTC. It is translated as CASSVKRGDNEQFF.

The V and J genes are TRBV29-1 and TRBJ1-1; 8 bases map to TRBD1. Germline V gene lookup returns CDR1 SQVTM and CDR2 ANQGSEA. This CDR3 comprises 15 residues. Unmatched junction bases numbered 11, after V lost 5 bases and J lost 3 bases. CDR3 in DNA: TGCAGCGTTCCCGCATTACAGGGGGACGACACTGAAGCTTTCTTT. It encodes CSVPALQGDDTEAFF.

The chain is built from TRBV18 and TRBJ2-3, with 9 bases fitting TRBD2. CDR1 and CDR2 (germline): KGHSH, LQKENI. The V gene end was trimmed by 3 bases and the J gene end by 2 bases; junction bases not matched to a gene: 9. The CDR3 is made up of 17 amino acids. The DNA for the CDR3 is TGTGCCAGCTCACCTGGACGAGCGGGGGGTATCACAGATACGCAGTATTTT. It yields the protein CASSPGRAGGITDTQYF.

This chain connects TRBV5-1 to TRBJ2-7, with 7 bases aligning to TRBD2. The ends lost 0 bases at V and 7 bases at J; junction bases unmatched: 7. Looked up from germline, CDR1 is SGHRS and CDR2 is YFSETQ. This CDR3 contains 14 residues. The CDR3 loop reads CASSLGGSRGEQYV. CDR3 nucleotide sequence: TGCGCCAGCAGCTTGGGCGGGAGTCGAGGGGAGCAGTACGTC.

This clone was observed a handful of times. The V and J genes are TRBV4-1 and TRBJ2-7; 9 bases map to TRBD2. V trimming: 1 base; J trimming: 2 bases; junction bases outside the gene matches: 6. Germline loops: CDR1 MGHRA, CDR2 YSYEKL. This CDR3 spans 16 amino acids. In DNA form, the CDR3 reads TGCGCCAGCAGCCAAGCCGCTAGCGGGGCCGCCTACGAGCAGTACTTC. This codes for CASSQAASGAAYEQYF.

V is TRBV19 and J is TRBJ1-3; TRBD1 matches 7 bases. The CDR3 spans 14 residues. Looked up from germline, CDR1 is LNHDA and CDR2 is SQIVND (reference sequence). Trimming at V came to 5 bases and at J to 3 bases, leaving 4 bases not matched to a gene. CDR3 protein: CASSPTGDGNTIYF. CDR3 DNA: TGTGCCAGTAGTCCTACAGGGGATGGAAACACCATATATTTT. The entire variable domain, with the rest obtained from reference TRBV19 and TRBJ1-3, is as follows: DGGITQSPKYLFRKEGQNVTLSCEQNLNHDAMYWYRQDPGQGLRLIYYSQIVNDFQKGDIAEGYSVSREKKESFPLTVTSAQKNPTAFYLCASSPTGDGNTIYFGEGSWLTVV.

The genes are TRBV11-2 and TRBJ1-1; no clear D. The V and J ends lost 0 bases and 6 bases respectively, with 8 bases between them. The germline gives CDR1 SGHAT, CDR2 FQNNGV. This CDR3 contains 13 residues. The CDR3 reads CASSLDGAAEAFF. CDR3 bases: TGTGCCAGCAGCTTAGATGGTGCGGCTGAAGCTTTCTTT.

The V and J genes are TRBV5-8 and TRBJ2-1, with 14 bases matching TRBD2. Germline V gene lookup returns CDR1 SGHTS and CDR2 YDEGEE. The ends lost 4 bases at V and 9 bases at J; junction bases unmatched: 6. The CDR3 runs to 15 residues. The CDR3 sequence is CASSRTSGGLAEQFF. The CDR3 coding sequence is TGTGCCAGCAGCCGGACTAGCGGGGGGTTGGCTGAGCAGTTCTTC.

The chain joins TRBV5-1 to TRBJ2-3; D ambiguous. V gave up 4 bases and J gave up 1 base, with 10 bases separating them. The CDR3 has 14 amino acids. The germline CDR1 and CDR2 sequences are SGHRS and YFSETQ. CDR3 protein: CASSPLRGTDTQYF. The CDR3, as DNA: TGCGCCAGCAGCCCCCTGCGCGGCACAGATACGCAGTATTTT.

The chain carries TRBV3-1 (or the pseudogene TRBV3-2) and TRBJ1-1, with D perhaps matching TRBD1 (5 bases). Trimming shortened V by 3 bases and J by 3 bases, and 11 bases separated the two germline ends. Germline V gene data show CDR1 as LGHDT and CDR2 as YNNKEL (reference sequence). There are 14 residues in the CDR3. The CDR3 sequence is CASSHGGWYTEAFF. CDR3 nucleotides: TGTGCCAGCAGCCACGGGGGGTGGTACACTGAAGCTTTCTTT.

This chain uses TRBV24-1 with TRBJ2-1, with D tentatively TRBD2 (5 bases). CDR1 and CDR2 from the germline V gene are KGHDR and SFDVKD. Between the trimmed V and J ends, which lost 3 bases and 4 bases, there was a span of 15 bases. The CDR3 is 16 residues long. The CDR3: CATSDDSGRTYNEQFF. The CDR3 nucleotides are TGTGCCACCAGTGATGACTCCGGACGGACTTACAATGAGCAGTTCTTC.

The V and J genes are TRBV11-2 and TRBJ1-2; unclear D gene. Trimming took off 4 bases at V and 4 bases at J, with 10 bases between the two ends. Germline V lookup: CDR1 SGHAT, CDR2 FQNNGV. The CDR3 totals 13 residues. In DNA, the CDR3 is TGTGCCAGCAGCTCGAAGACACCCTATGGCTACACCTTC. Its translation is CASSSKTPYGYTF.

The table lists this clone with a count of one. This rearrangement joins TRBV5-1 to TRBJ2-1; 7 nucleotides match TRBD2. The CDR3 covers 15 residues. In germline, CDR1 is SGHRS, CDR2 YFSETQ. J gave up 0 bases and V 3 bases, and 3 bases lay outside the gene matches. The CDR3 DNA reads as TGCGCCAGCAGCTCTGGGGGGGGCTCCTACAATGAGCAGTTCTTC. It yields the protein CASSSGGGSYNEQFF.

The chain recombines TRBV30 with TRBJ2-5; 8 bases line up with TRBD2. Germline V gene data show CDR1 as GTSNPN and CDR2 as SVGIG (reference sequence). The CDR3 length is 16 residues. V was clipped by 1 base and J by 5 bases; unmatched bases: 12. The CDR3 loop reads CAWSGIAGSRVETQYF. DNA of the CDR3: TGTGCCTGGAGTGGCATAGCGGGATCTCGTGTGGAGACCCAGTACTTC.

The genes are TRBV30 and TRBJ1-6; maybe TRBD1 (6 bases). Germline V gives CDR1 GTSNPN, CDR2 SVGIG (reference sequence). The CDR3 loop spans 15 amino acids. V lost 5 bases to trimming and J lost 0 bases, with 11 bases between them. Here the CDR3 reads CAWAGQSSYNSPLHF. The CDR3 nucleotides are TGTGCCTGGGCTGGACAGAGCTCCTATAATTCACCCCTCCACTTT.

The V call is TRBV24-1, the J call TRBJ2-2; TRBD2 matches 11 bases. The germline V gene has CDR1 KGHDR and CDR2 SFDVKD. There are 18 residues in the CDR3. J lost 1 base, V lost 4 bases, and 7 bases had no gene match. Here the CDR3 DNA reads TGTGCCACCAGTGACCGTAGCGGGGGGGTTTGGAACACCGGGGAGCTGTTTTTT. Protein sequence: CATSDRSGGVWNTGELFF.

The genes are TRBV7-2 and TRBJ2-1; 8 bases map to TRBD2. Losses at the gene ends were 5 bases for V and 4 bases for J; bases not matched to a gene: 10. The V gene's germline CDR1 is SGHTA and CDR2 FQGNSA. This CDR3 region has 16 residues. CDR3 sequence (DNA): TGTGCCAGCAGCGCCAAGACTAGCGCTTCATACAATGAGCAGTTCTTC. Translated, it gives CASSAKTSASYNEQFF.